This TCR beta chain stems from a study of blood T cell repertoires in COVID-19. Whole-study context: Spain, Italy and the United States supplied samples that represented acute and convalescent COVID-19. From T cells, B-cell-depleted T cells, or PBMCs came the material, which was cDNA or gDNA.

The germline CDR1 and CDR2 sequences are SGHRS and YFSETQ. The CDR3 covers 15 residues. Trimming cost V 4 bases and J 1 base; bases outside gene matches: 6. Profiled with immunoSEQ multiplex PCR; TCRdb holds only in-frame clones, not every one. This sample has roughly 260,000 clones, with around 85% found just once. The chain recombines TRBV5-1 with TRBJ1-1; 8 nucleotides align to TRBD1. The source material was peripheral blood. The TCR originated in a woman aged 40 to 50 with active or convalescent COVID-19. In DNA, the CDR3 is TGCGCCAGCAGCCTAACCGGGACAGGGAACACTGAAGCTTTCTTT. This encodes CASSLTGTGNTEAFF. The variable domain in full, completed from reference TRBV5-1 and TRBJ1-1, reads KAGVTQTPRYLIKTRGQQVTLSCSPISGHRSVSWYQQTPGQGLQFLFEYFSETQRNKGNFPGRFSGRQFSNSRSEMNVSTLELGDSALYLCASSLTGTGNTEAFFGQGTRLTVV.